These T cell receptor beta chains were read from a single sample in a study of OX40 agonist ivuxolimab in advanced cancers. Here immunoSEQ multiplex PCR was the method, and the copy in TCRdb shows in-frame clones only, minus some. The sample has some 70,000 clones, approximately 79% seen once; the top ten hold over 2%. The specimen comprised CD4+ or CD8+ T cells sorted from blood, sampled in a trial of the OX40 agonist ivuxolimab. The receptor source for this set is an adult with an advanced solid tumor such as melanoma, head and neck, liver or kidney cancer. The CDR3 runs from the conserved cysteine through the conserved F or W. Fields, in order: CDR3 protein, CDR3 DNA, V gene, D gene, J gene, clone size. A D gene is named only where the DNA matches it firmly. Only part of the rows carry a size: once, few, many, or a class if the clone is expanded.

CDR3 protein: CASSLTTDGRAFF
CDR3 DNA: TGTGCCAGCAGCTTAACGACAGACGGACGAGCTTTCTTT
V gene: TRBV7-3
D gene: -
J gene: TRBJ1-1
clone size: few

CDR3 protein: CASGQGDTEAFF
CDR3 DNA: TGTGCCAGCGGGCAGGGCGACACTGAAGCTTTCTTT
V gene: TRBV11-3
D gene: -
J gene: TRBJ1-1
clone size: few

CDR3 protein: CASSVSTGANQPQHF
CDR3 DNA: TGTGCCAGCAGCGTTTCAACAGGAGCCAATCAGCCCCAGCATTTT
V gene: TRBV9
D gene: -
J gene: TRBJ1-5
clone size: -

CDR3 protein: CASSRESSYNEQFF
CDR3 DNA: TGCGCCAGCAGTAGGGAAAGTTCCTACAATGAGCAGTTCTTC
V gene: TRBV5-1
D gene: -
J gene: TRBJ2-1
clone size: few

CDR3 protein: CASSLRLGGASKNIQYF
CDR3 DNA: TGTGCCAGCAGTTTGCGTCTGGGGGGCGCGTCCAAAAACATTCAGTACTTC
V gene: TRBV27
D gene: -
J gene: TRBJ2-4
clone size: once

CDR3 protein: CASSTGTGWETQYF
CDR3 DNA: TGTGCCAGCAGCACGGGGACGGGTTGGGAGACCCAGTACTTC
V gene: TRBV6-5
D gene: -
J gene: TRBJ2-5
clone size: -

CDR3 protein: CASSLGLGVGDKNIQYF
CDR3 DNA: TGTGCCAGCAGCTTAGGCCTCGGGGTCGGGGACAAAAACATTCAGTACTTC
V gene: TRBV13
D gene: -
J gene: TRBJ2-4
clone size: -

CDR3 protein: CASSVAGTGLSEAFF
CDR3 DNA: TGTGCCAGCAGCGTAGCCGGGACAGGGTTATCTGAAGCTTTCTTT
V gene: TRBV5-8
D gene: TRBD1
J gene: TRBJ1-1
clone size: -

CDR3 protein: CASSPSAGLYEQYF
CDR3 DNA: TGTGCCAGCAGCCCCTCGGCCGGGCTCTACGAGCAGTACTTC
V gene: TRBV5-4
D gene: -
J gene: TRBJ2-7
clone size: few

CDR3 protein: CASSLGGKGGYGYTF
CDR3 DNA: TGTGCCAGCAGTTTAGGGGGGAAGGGGGGCTATGGCTACACCTTC
V gene: TRBV27
D gene: -
J gene: TRBJ1-2
clone size: -

CDR3 protein: CASSYQGLSNTEAFF
CDR3 DNA: TGTGCCAGCAGTTACCAGGGATTATCGAACACTGAAGCTTTCTTT
V gene: TRBV6-5
D gene: -
J gene: TRBJ1-1
clone size: -

CDR3 protein: CASSQLTSSAGELFF
CDR3 DNA: TGTGCCAGCAGCCAATTGACTAGTTCGGCCGGGGAGCTGTTTTTT
V gene: TRBV14
D gene: -
J gene: TRBJ2-2
clone size: once

CDR3 protein: CASTSSGRHEQFF
CDR3 DNA: TGTGCCAGTACCTCTAGCGGGAGGCATGAGCAGTTCTTC
V gene: TRBV19
D gene: TRBD2
J gene: TRBJ2-1
clone size: -

CDR3 protein: CASSLFADYTGELFF
CDR3 DNA: TGTGCCAGCAGCTTGTTCGCTGACTACACCGGGGAGCTGTTTTTT
V gene: TRBV5-5
D gene: -
J gene: TRBJ2-2
clone size: -

CDR3 protein: CASSHPGLAGDQRIQYF
CDR3 DNA: TGCGCCAGCAGCCATCCCGGACTAGCGGGTGATCAGAGGATTCAGTATTTT
V gene: TRBV4-1
D gene: TRBD2
J gene: TRBJ2-3
clone size: -

CDR3 protein: CASKSIGGGGYNEQFF
CDR3 DNA: TGTGCCAGCAAAAGTATAGGGGGGGGAGGCTACAATGAGCAGTTCTTC
V gene: TRBV7-2
D gene: -
J gene: TRBJ2-1
clone size: -

CDR3 protein: CSVEFTHINDYEQYF
CDR3 DNA: TGCAGCGTTGAATTTACACACATTAATGATTACGAGCAGTACTTC
V gene: TRBV29-1
D gene: -
J gene: TRBJ2-7
clone size: -

CDR3 protein: CSAEAGTAFF
CDR3 DNA: TGCAGTGCTGAAGCCGGGACGGCTTTCTTT
V gene: TRBV20-1
D gene: -
J gene: TRBJ1-1
clone size: -

CDR3 protein: CASSYSGQGVLDEQFF
CDR3 DNA: TGTGCCAGCAGTTACTCGGGACAGGGGGTTCTCGATGAGCAGTTCTTC
V gene: TRBV6-5
D gene: TRBD1
J gene: TRBJ2-1
clone size: once

CDR3 protein: CASSFDPTVSYEQYF
CDR3 DNA: TGCGCCAGCAGTTTCGACCCGACAGTCTCCTACGAGCAGTACTTC
V gene: TRBV5-1
D gene: -
J gene: TRBJ2-7
clone size: -

CDR3 protein: CAWRWQDHRGETQYF
CDR3 DNA: TGTGCCTGGAGGTGGCAGGACCACCGGGGAGAGACCCAGTACTTC
V gene: TRBV30
D gene: -
J gene: TRBJ2-5
clone size: -

CDR3 protein: CASSFQAGGTEAFF
CDR3 DNA: TGCGCCAGCAGCTTCCAGGCAGGGGGCACTGAAGCTTTCTTT
V gene: TRBV5-1
D gene: TRBD1
J gene: TRBJ1-1
clone size: -

CDR3 protein: CASSLAWGAGGYTF
CDR3 DNA: TGTGCCAGCAGCTTGGCTTGGGGGGCTGGTGGCTACACCTTC
V gene: TRBV5-5
D gene: -
J gene: TRBJ1-2
clone size: -

CDR3 protein: CASSLGVRGNSPLHF
CDR3 DNA: TGCGCCAGCAGCTTGGGGGTGAGGGGTAATTCACCCCTCCACTTT
V gene: TRBV5-1
D gene: -
J gene: TRBJ1-6
clone size: -

CDR3 protein: CASSGTGTNYGYTF
CDR3 DNA: TGTGCCAGCAGCGGGACAGGGACTAACTATGGCTACACCTTC
V gene: TRBV9
D gene: TRBD1
J gene: TRBJ1-2
clone size: -

CDR3 protein: CASSHGTGPAYEQYF
CDR3 DNA: TGTGCCAGCAGCCACGGGACAGGGCCTGCCTACGAGCAGTACTTC
V gene: TRBV7-8
D gene: TRBD1
J gene: TRBJ2-7
clone size: -

CDR3 protein: CASNQGALDSPLHF
CDR3 DNA: TGCGCCAGCAACCAGGGGGCGCTGGATTCACCCCTCCACTTT
V gene: TRBV5-1
D gene: TRBD1
J gene: TRBJ1-6
clone size: once